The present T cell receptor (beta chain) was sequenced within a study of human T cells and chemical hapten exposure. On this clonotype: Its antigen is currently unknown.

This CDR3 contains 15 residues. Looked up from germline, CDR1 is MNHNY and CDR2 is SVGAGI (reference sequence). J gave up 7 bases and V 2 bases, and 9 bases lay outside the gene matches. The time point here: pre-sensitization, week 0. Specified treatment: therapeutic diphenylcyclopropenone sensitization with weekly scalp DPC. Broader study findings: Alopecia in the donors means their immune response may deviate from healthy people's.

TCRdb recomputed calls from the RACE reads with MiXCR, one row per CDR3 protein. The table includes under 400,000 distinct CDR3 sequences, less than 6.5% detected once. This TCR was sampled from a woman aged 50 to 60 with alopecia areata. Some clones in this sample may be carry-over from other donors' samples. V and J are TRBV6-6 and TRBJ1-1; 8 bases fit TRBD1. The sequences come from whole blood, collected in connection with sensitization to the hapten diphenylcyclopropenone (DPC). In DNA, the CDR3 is TGTGCCAGCAGTTACGGGACAGGAGTTATCTTTGAAGCTTTCTTT. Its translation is CASSYGTGVIFEAFF.